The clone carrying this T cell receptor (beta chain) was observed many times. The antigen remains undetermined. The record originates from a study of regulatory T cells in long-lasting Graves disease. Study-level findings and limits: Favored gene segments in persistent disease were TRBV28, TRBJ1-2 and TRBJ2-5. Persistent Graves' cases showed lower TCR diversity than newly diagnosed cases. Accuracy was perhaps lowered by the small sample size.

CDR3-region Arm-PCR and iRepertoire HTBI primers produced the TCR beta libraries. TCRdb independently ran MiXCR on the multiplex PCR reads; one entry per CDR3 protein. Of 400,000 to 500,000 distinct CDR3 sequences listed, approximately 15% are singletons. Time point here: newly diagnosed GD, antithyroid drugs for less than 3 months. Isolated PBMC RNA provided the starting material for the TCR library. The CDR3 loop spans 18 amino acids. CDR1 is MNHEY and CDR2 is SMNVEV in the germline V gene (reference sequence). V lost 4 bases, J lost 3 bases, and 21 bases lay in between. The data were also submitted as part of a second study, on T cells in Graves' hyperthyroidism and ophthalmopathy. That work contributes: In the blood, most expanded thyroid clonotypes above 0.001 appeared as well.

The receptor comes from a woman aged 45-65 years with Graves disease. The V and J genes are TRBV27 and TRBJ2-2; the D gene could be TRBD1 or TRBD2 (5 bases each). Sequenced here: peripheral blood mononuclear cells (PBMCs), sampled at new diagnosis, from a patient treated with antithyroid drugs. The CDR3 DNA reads TGTGCCAGCAGTTGGGGGACGCGGGCGCATAGGTACACCGGGGAGCTGTTTTTT. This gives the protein CASSWGTRAHRYTGELFF.